The clone carrying this T cell receptor beta chain was recorded a few times. Every individual TCR cDNA molecule carried its own unique molecular identifier, which allowed correction of PCR and sequencing errors. TCRdb re-analysed the 5' RACE reads in MiXCR, keeping a single row per CDR3 protein. This sample has 95,000 to 130,000 distinct CDR3 sequences; approximately 12% occur once, and the top ten carry around a sixth. This sample is drawn from a study of spatial heterogeneity in lung cancer. Whole-study context: Where available, sequencing covered follow-up PBMC samples, taken at a median of around 22 months after resection. More than eight raw reads, on average, carried each unique TCR and UMI combination.

Regarding time point: blood at routine non-recurrence follow-up after resection. Whole RNA from tumor, nontumor lung or frozen PBMC was sequenced unsorted. CDR3 length equals 12 residues. CDR1 and CDR2 (germline): SEHNR, FQNEAQ (reference sequence). V was shortened by 10 bases and J by 0 bases, with 9 bases between the two germline ends. This TCR was sampled from a male donor with early-stage non-small cell lung cancer. The material sequenced was PBMCs, taken at follow-up. The genes are TRBV7-9 and TRBJ2-5; D remains ambiguous. The CDR3 DNA sequence: TGTGCCATCGGCGCGGACCAAGAGACCCAGTACTTC. This gives the protein CAIGADQETQYF.